The clone carrying this T cell receptor (beta chain) has a count of ten or more. Its antigen is unidentified. TCR beta libraries used roughly 1.8 micrograms of DNA from cryopreserved PBMCs. The sample comes from a study of cytotoxic CD8 clonotypes in ibrutinib-treated CLL. About the study: Partial responders roughly 25, complete 2; about 12 progressed and around 15 stayed in remission by median roughly 5.5 years. Findings and limits, study-wide: Clonality went up at the time of ibrutinib response, stayed stable in sustained remission, and later dropped back toward its baseline level at progression.

The table came from immunoSEQ multiplex PCR; TCRdb's copy has only in-frame clones and leaves some out. The table shows 75,000 to 90,000 clones, with over 80% occurring only once. This sequence originates from a human donor with chronic lymphocytic leukemia. The sample consisted of PBMCs, taken after 24 months of ibrutinib treatment.

DNA of the CDR3: TGTGCCAGCAGCGGAGGGACGAAAATGAACACTGAAGCTTTCTTT. Its translation is CASSGGTKMNTEAFF. The J gene is TRBJ1-1, the V gene TRBV9; a possible D gene is TRBD1 (5 bases). This CDR3 contains 15 residues. Germline V lookup: CDR1 SGDLS, CDR2 YYNGEE. The ends were cut back, 3 bases at V and 0 bases at J, with 12 bases in the middle. The whole variable domain, filled in from reference TRBV9 and TRBJ1-1, reads DSGVTQTPKHLITATGQRVTLRCSPRSGDLSVYWYQQSLDQGLQFLIQYYNGEERAKGNILERFSAQQFPDLHSELNLSSLELGDSALYFCASSGGTKMNTEAFFGQGTRLTVV.